This passage covers 5 T cell receptor beta chains from one sample sequenced in a study of T cells in Graves' hyperthyroidism and ophthalmopathy. Template material for amplifying TCR beta CDR3 regions consisted of RNA transcripts. TCR CDR3 regions were first amplified by RT-PCR with HTBI primers. One entry per CDR3 protein results from TCRdb running MiXCR on the multiplex PCR reads. The sample contains roughly 700,000 distinct CDR3 sequences, around a third of which appear only once. Material: blood. These receptors came from a woman aged 40 to 50 with Graves' hyperthyroidism.

The chain joins TRBV2 to TRBJ1-5, with D possibly matching TRBD1 (6 bases). This CDR3 is 18 amino acids long. The germline gives CDR1 SNHLY, CDR2 FYNNEI. V was shortened by 6 bases and J by 0 bases, with 21 bases between the two germline ends. The CDR3 sequence is CASRERGGRSCSNQPQHF. CDR3 DNA sequence: TGTGCCAGCAGGGAGAGAGGGGGACGGAGTTGTAGCAATCAGCCCCAGCATTTT.

This clonotype was picked up many times. CDR3 sequence: CASSKDKNTEAFF. CDR3 nucleotide sequence: TGTGCCAGCAGCAAGGACAAGAACACTGAAGCTTTCTTT. V is TRBV7-2 and J is TRBJ1-1; weak D call: TRBD1 (5 bases). Germline V gene sequence: CDR1 SGHTA, CDR2 FQGNSA. The V and J ends lost 5 bases and 1 base respectively, with 8 bases between them. This CDR3 is built from 13 residues.

The chain has TRBV9 and TRBJ1-4, with D unresolved. V was pared by 3 bases and J by 1 base, with 16 bases between. Looked up from germline, CDR1 is SGDLS and CDR2 is YYNGEE. The CDR3 length is 17 residues. The CDR3 loop is CASSEGWGSGTNEKLFF. DNA for the CDR3: TGTGCCAGCAGCGAAGGGTGGGGTTCGGGAACTAATGAAAAACTGTTTTTT.

The chain carries TRBV6-1 and TRBJ2-2; 7 bases fit TRBD2. Losses at the gene ends were 4 bases for V and 4 bases for J; bases not matched to a gene: 6. This CDR3 spans 15 amino acids. Germline lookup yields CDR1 MNHNS and CDR2 SASEGT. The CDR3 DNA follows: TGTGCCAGCAGTGTATCAGCGGGATTCACCGGGGAGCTGTTTTTT. It is translated as CASSVSAGFTGELFF.

This chain connects TRBV20-1 to TRBJ1-4, with a weak D call TRBD1 (5 bases). The germline CDR1 and CDR2 sequences are DFQATT and SNEGSKA (reference sequence). Deletions cut 2 bases from V and 0 bases from J, with 7 bases between. This CDR3 is built from 14 residues. This chain's CDR3 is CSARPGSTNEKLFF. In DNA, the CDR3 is TGCAGTGCTAGACCAGGGTCAACTAATGAAAAACTGTTTTTT.